The clone carrying this T cell receptor (beta chain) was observed at least ten times. The antigen is not known. V was pared by 6 bases and J by 0 bases, with 2 bases of the junction left unmatched. The CDR3 has 16 residues. The germline CDR1 and CDR2 sequences are SEHNR and FQNEAQ (reference sequence). This record comes from a study of blood T cells in healthy people across ages. Points from the study as a whole: Observed TCR beta diversity showed a strong correlation with the percentage of naive T cells as measured by flow cytometry.

With a J-beta primer mix and a sample-barcoded 5' primer, a second PCR ran about 7 to 12 cycles. MiXCR was run by TCRdb on the 5' RACE reads, yielding one entry per CDR3 protein. The sample holds about 1 million distinct CDR3 sequences; almost 25% are singletons and the top ten take about 0.72%. A further study also used this sample, focusing on T cells of mothers and their children.

The TCR originated in a girl aged 2-10 years in good health. Sequenced: blood. This chain links TRBV7-9 with TRBJ2-1, with 13 bases that match TRBD2. The CDR3 is CASSWTSGSSYNEQFF. CDR3 coding DNA: TGTGCCAGCAGTTGGACTAGCGGGAGCTCCTACAATGAGCAGTTCTTC.